This T cell receptor (beta chain) originates from a study of PD-1 blockade in classical Hodgkin lymphoma. In regard to this clone: Its antigen remains unidentified. Other DNA sequences of this sample code for an identical CDR3.

TCRdb keeps only in-frame clones here, not all; method: immunoSEQ multiplex PCR. The sample has over 20,000 clones, roughly 89% seen once. Germline assignment: CDR1 MDHEN and CDR2 SYDVKM. The CDR3 totals 13 residues. Trimming took off 3 bases at V and 3 bases at J, with 6 bases between the two ends. Broader study findings: By C4D1, diversity of CD4+ TCRs had risen significantly, whereas that of CD8+ TCRs had not. Patients with a complete response exhibited baseline diversity comparable to newly diagnosed patients.

Following autologous stem cell transplantation, relapse occurred in every patient, and exposure to brentuximab vedotin varied. The CD4+ T cells used were purified from thawed PBMCs through magnetic negative selection. This chain joins TRBV28 and TRBJ1-5; D ambiguous. This receptor was obtained from a human donor with classical Hodgkin lymphoma. This specimen consisted of CD4+ T cells from blood, obtained at baseline. CDR3 in DNA: TGTGCCAGCAGTTTTAGCAACAATCAGCCCCAGCATTTT. Translating it yields CASSFSNNQPQHF.